Reported below is one T cell receptor beta chain. This clone was picked up a small number of times. The antigen it recognizes is unknown. Base-call qualities are not available, and no considerably larger clone is one nucleotide away. A single peripheral blood draw of around 0.11 L on average was collected from each donor into heparinised tubes. A BD FACSAria II was used to sort naive, central memory, regulatory and stem cell-like memory CD4+ T cells with a panel that included CD45RO, CCR7, CD25, CD127, CD95 and CD27. A purity above 98% was achieved for all sorted populations. Right away, PBMCs were isolated by Lymphoprep density gradient centrifugation and were stained directly, with no culture step. Samples were stained and sorted in pairs, with one healthy donor and one patient per experiment, so that batch effects were minimized. The CDR3 holds 16 amino acids from the cysteine to the phenylalanine. Only the CDR3 DNA stays, 48 bases, in frame from base 1. Compared with germline, V lacks 2 bases and J lacks 2 bases; bases without a gene match: 6. CDR1 and CDR2 (ENHRY, SYGVKD) derive from the germline V gene.

The High Capacity cDNA Reverse Transcription Kit was used to reverse transcribe all of the isolated RNA, meaning that expressed TCRB transcripts were what got sequenced. Deep immunoSEQ sequencing was performed on naive, central memory and regulatory T cell samples, with an average of roughly 3.3 million total reads per sample. Sorted cells were lysed in RLT buffer, and RNA was extracted using DNase-treated RNeasy Micro or Mini kits according to cell number. To prevent cross-contamination, each cell subset was processed individually, whereas patient and healthy donor samples were processed jointly. The immunoSEQ multiplex PCR was used to amplify TCRB sequences from cDNA, yielding 87-bp fragments that span the CDR3 region. Sequencing of the amplicons was done on the Illumina HiSeq platform. In the paper's pipeline: Synthetic template baselines were used to correct PCR bias computationally, reads within Hamming distance 2 were collapsed together, and singletons that could not be merged were discarded. Reads were aligned against IMGT to assign V, D and J genes, CDR3 length and insertions or deletions at six rearrangement sites. Within each subset, clonotype counts were normalized to the number of sorted cells before true diversity and Gini coefficients were calculated with the tcR R package. Repertoire sharing was quantified using the overlap coefficient calculated on TCRB nucleotide sequences. As a proxy for the pre-selection repertoire, out-of-frame TCRB sequences from naive cells were analyzed. This immuneACCESS table, as held by TCRdb, lists in-frame sequences with V and J called but not all clones. Of the missing ones, under half trace to an unresolved V gene in checked studies; the others have no known cause. V, J and clone size are taken as reported in that table, and D and trimming were inferred from the DNA itself. The sample contains around 160,000 clones, around 63% of them found a single time. The top ten clonotypes cover about 0.089% of the sample.

This entry is derived from a study of beta chain features in type 1 diabetes (dated by TCRdb to between 2017 and 2018). Looking at the study overall: Mean age, gender distribution, total cell number and subset yield were not different between patients and healthy donors. A total of 85 million to 110 million sorted cells were examined across all samples, and RNA yield correlated strongly with the number of cells per subset. Naive and central memory subsets were obtained from all 30 or so donors, but regulatory and stem cell-like memory subsets were isolated from only 8 patients and roughly 8 healthy donors. The study compared TCRB repertoires of sorted circulating CD4+ T cell subsets between recently diagnosed type 1 diabetes patients and matched healthy donors.

What the research found in general, with its limitations: Naive, central memory and regulatory TCRB repertoires appeared to be more similar among patients than among healthy donors. Type 1 diabetes patients showed a moderate but significant shortening of TCRB CDR3 length in all four CD4+ subsets. Shorter templates might have been favored by PCR, but patient and control samples were amplified and corrected together, so both groups would have been affected equally by any skew. Fewer insertions and more nucleotide deletions at VDJ recombination sites were observed in patients with type 1 diabetes, implying thymic rearrangement abnormalities. Sequencing cDNA rather than genomic DNA could over-represent highly expressing activated cells, although activation and CD3 levels did not differ between groups. Because small numbers of individuals were included in the HLA sub-analyses, any influence of HLA type on TCRB rearrangement was left unresolved.

The sequenced sample consisted of naive CD4+ T cells from blood. Explained via the paper, the cell subset or site label denotes: true naive CD4+ T cells. The chain is assembled from TRBV10-3 and TRBJ2-1, with 7 bases in between that match TRBD2. This sequence was found in a man aged 25 to 40 with type 1 diabetes. The nucleotide sequence is TGTGCCATCAGTGAGCTGTCTAGCGGAACCTACAATGAGCAGTTCTTC. This codes for CAISELSSGTYNEQFF.